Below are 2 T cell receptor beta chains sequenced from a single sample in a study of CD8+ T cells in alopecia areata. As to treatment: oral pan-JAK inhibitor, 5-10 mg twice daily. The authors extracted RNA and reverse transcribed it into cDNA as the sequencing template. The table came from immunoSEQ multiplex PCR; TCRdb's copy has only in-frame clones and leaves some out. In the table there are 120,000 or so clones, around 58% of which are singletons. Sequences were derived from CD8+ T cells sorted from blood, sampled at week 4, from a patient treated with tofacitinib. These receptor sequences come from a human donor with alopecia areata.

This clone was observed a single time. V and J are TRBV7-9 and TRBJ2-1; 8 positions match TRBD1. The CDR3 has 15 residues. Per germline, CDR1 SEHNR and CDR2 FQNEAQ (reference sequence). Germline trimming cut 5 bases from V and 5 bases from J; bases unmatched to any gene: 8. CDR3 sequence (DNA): TGTGCCAGCAGCCCACAGGGGGGCACGGACAATGAGCAGTTCTTC. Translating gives CASSPQGGTDNEQFF.

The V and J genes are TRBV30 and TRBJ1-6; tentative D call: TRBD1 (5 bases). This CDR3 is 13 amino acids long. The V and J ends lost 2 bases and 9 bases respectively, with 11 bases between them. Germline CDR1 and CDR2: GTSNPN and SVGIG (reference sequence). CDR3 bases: TGTGCCTGGAGTCAGGGAGACAGTTCACCCCTCCACTTT. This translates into CAWSQGDSSPLHF.